The sequence of this T cell receptor (beta chain) was determined in a study of early T cells in non-severe SARS-CoV-2 infection. CDR3 size: 12 residues. Trimming cost V 5 bases and J 4 bases, with 8 bases left between them. CDR1 and CDR2 from the germline V gene are SGHNT and YENEEA. Only a few counts were recorded for this clonotype. TCRdb ran MiXCR on the 5' RACE reads and lists one entry per CDR3 protein. The sample lists 45,000 to 55,000 distinct CDR3 sequences; 9.5% to 13% were seen once. The TCR sequence derives from an adult who was a healthcare worker with PCR-confirmed SARS-CoV-2 infection or an uninfected control (not recorded which). The sequenced sample consisted of whole blood. The J gene is TRBJ1-1, the V gene TRBV11-3, with D possibly TRBD1 on 5 matching bases. This chain's CDR3 is CASSIGATEAFF. CDR3 bases: TGTGCCAGCAGCATCGGGGCCACTGAAGCTTTCTTT.